The 28 T cell receptor beta chains given below trace back to one sample, sequenced in a study of OX40 agonist ivuxolimab in advanced cancers. Sequencing used immunoSEQ multiplex PCR; TCRdb keeps in-frame clones, though not all of them. Seen here are 65,000 to 100,000 clones, less than 95% observed once, and the top ten hold more than 0.25%. This specimen was CD4+ or CD8+ T cells sorted from blood, taken in a trial of the OX40 agonist ivuxolimab. The receptor source for this set is an adult with an advanced solid tumor such as melanoma, head and neck, liver or kidney cancer.

The J gene is TRBJ2-2, the V gene TRBV27; 7 positions agree with TRBD1. Trimming at V came to 5 bases and at J to 7 bases, leaving 16 bases not matched to a gene. The CDR3 is 17 amino acids. Germline V gene lookup returns CDR1 MNHEY and CDR2 SMNVEV (reference sequence). DNA for the CDR3: TGTGCCAGCAGTCGAGGGACAGCCCCCGGGGTGGACGGGGAGCTGTTTTTT. Amino acid sequence: CASSRGTAPGVDGELFF.

The V gene is TRBV5-1, the J gene TRBJ2-1; possibly TRBD2 for D (7 bases). This CDR3 has 16 amino acids. With 0 bases removed from V and 4 bases from J, the gap between germline ends came to 14 bases. Germline loops: CDR1 SGHRS, CDR2 YFSETQ. The CDR3, as DNA: TGCGCCAGCAGCTTGGTACCGGGGGGCCAATACAATGAGCAGTTCTTC. Protein sequence: CASSLVPGGQYNEQFF.

The V gene is TRBV6-5, the J gene TRBJ1-1; no reliable D call. CDR1 and CDR2 (germline): MNHEY, SVGAGI. V lost 5 bases to trimming and J lost 0 bases, with 13 bases between them. The CDR3 is 15 amino acids. For the CDR3, the DNA is TGTGCCAGCAGTCTAAGCGGGTTCATGAACACTGAAGCTTTCTTT. It specifies CASSLSGFMNTEAFF.

This clone was detected only a few times. V and J are TRBV5-1 and TRBJ2-6; 10 positions agree with TRBD2. V trimming: 4 bases; J trimming: 0 bases; junction bases outside the gene matches: 4. This CDR3 has 17 amino acids. CDR1 is SGHRS and CDR2 is YFSETQ in the germline V gene. The CDR3 DNA reads as TGCGCCAGCAGCCGTAGCGGGGGGATCTCTGGGGCCAACGTCCTGACTTTC. It specifies CASSRSGGISGANVLTF.

This chain joins TRBV11-2 and TRBJ2-5, with 9 bases lining up with TRBD1. CDR3 size: 15 residues. After removal of 4 bases from V and 5 bases from J, the junction contained 8 bases not matched to a gene. Germline V lookup: CDR1 SGHAT, CDR2 FQNNGV. Here the CDR3 DNA reads TGTGCCAGCAGCTCCCGACAGGGGGAGTGGGAGACCCAGTACTTC. It yields the protein CASSSRQGEWETQYF.

This CDR3 is CASSFSGTGVPYGYTF. The CDR3 nucleotides read TGTGCCAGCAGCTTTTCCGGGACAGGGGTCCCCTATGGCTACACCTTC. The chain employs TRBV5-5 and TRBJ1-2; TRBD1 matches at 10 bases. CDR1 and CDR2 from the germline V gene are SGHKS and YYEKEE (reference sequence). The CDR3 is 16 residues long. V lost 2 bases, J lost 4 bases, and 8 bases stayed unmatched.

The rearrangement joins TRBV6-1 to TRBJ2-7; 9 bases line up with TRBD1. V shed 7 bases and J 4 bases; nucleotides not matched to a gene: 8. The CDR3 is 14 residues long. Germline V gene sequence: CDR1 MNHNS, CDR2 SASEGT. This CDR3 reads CASTQGGQGYEQYV. The CDR3 nucleotides are TGTGCCAGCACCCAAGGTGGACAGGGGTACGAGCAGTACGTC.

The chain couples TRBV6-5 to TRBJ1-3; 7 positions match TRBD1. Trimming cost V 6 bases and J 1 base; bases outside gene matches: 6. The CDR3 runs 15 residues. Looked up from germline, CDR1 is MNHEY and CDR2 is SVGAGI. Written as DNA, the CDR3 is TGTGCCAGCAGGACCGACAGGGTATCTGGAAACACCATATATTTT. Protein product: CASRTDRVSGNTIYF.

The chain joins TRBV10-3 to TRBJ1-1; D is unclear. Germline V gene sequence: CDR1 ENHRY, CDR2 SYGVKD. The CDR3 sequence is 15 residues long. The V end lost 6 bases, the J end lost 6 bases, and 20 bases lay between the germline ends. As DNA, the CDR3 is TGTGCCATCAGCTTAAACCCACGCCCAGACGCTGAAGCTTTCTTT. Its translation is CAISLNPRPDAEAFF.

This sequence joins TRBV2 and TRBJ1-5; no firm D call. CDR1 SNHLY and CDR2 FYNNEI come from the germline V gene. Trimming took 1 base from V and 0 from J, leaving 7 bases between them. The CDR3 has 15 residues. CDR3 region: CASSEGAVSNQPQHF. The DNA for the CDR3 is TGTGCCAGCAGTGAAGGGGCAGTTAGCAATCAGCCCCAGCATTTT. The full variable domain, in which reference TRBV2 and TRBJ1-5 provide the parts outside the CDR3, is EPEVTQTPSHQVTQMGQEVILRCVPISNHLYFYWYRQILGQKVEFLVSFYNNEISEKSEIFDDQFSVERPDGSNFTLKIRSTKLEDSAMYFCASSEGAVSNQPQHFGDGTRLSIL.

In DNA form, the CDR3 reads TGTGCCTGGAGTCTCCTCGGGGTAGATACGCAGTATTTT. It specifies CAWSLLGVDTQYF. The rearrangement joins TRBV30 to TRBJ2-3; maybe TRBD2 (5 bases). V was shortened by 2 bases and J by 5 bases, with 11 bases between the two germline ends. Germline V gene data show CDR1 as GTSNPN and CDR2 as SVGIG (reference sequence). This CDR3 has 13 residues.

The V and J genes are TRBV28 and TRBJ2-4; TRBD1 agrees at 9 bases. The V segment lost 7 bases and the J segment 0 bases; nucleotides outside the gene matches: 1. Germline CDR1 reads MDHEN; CDR2 reads SYDVKM. The CDR3 totals 14 residues. The CDR3 DNA reads as TGTGCCAGCAAGGGACAGGGAGCCAAAAACATTCAGTACTTC. Protein sequence: CASKGQGAKNIQYF.

The chain uses TRBV28 and TRBJ2-1; 11 nucleotides align to TRBD2. V gave up 1 base and J gave up 7 bases; unmatched junction bases: 12. This CDR3 spans 18 amino acids. Germline loops: CDR1 MDHEN, CDR2 SYDVKM. CDR3 DNA: TGTGCCAGCAGTTTATACCTAGCGGGGGGCCCTGTTGGGAATGAGCAGTTCTTC. Translation gives CASSLYLAGGPVGNEQFF.

The V call is TRBV28, the J call TRBJ2-3; no firm D call. The CDR3 is 12 residues long. V was cut by 3 bases and J by 3 bases, with 4 bases left in between. In germline, CDR1 is MDHEN, CDR2 SYDVKM. In nucleotides, the CDR3 is TGTGCCAGCAGTTTGGTGACAGATACGCAGTATTTT. It encodes CASSLVTDTQYF.

This chain uses TRBV5-4 with TRBJ2-7; D not certain. V lost 0 bases, J lost 2 bases, and 9 bases lay in between. The CDR3 runs 14 residues. CDR1 is SGHNT and CDR2 is YYREEE in the germline V gene (reference sequence). CDR3 amino acids: CASSLGGRAYEQYV. As DNA, the CDR3 is TGTGCCAGCAGCTTGGGCGGAAGGGCCTACGAGCAGTACGTC.

The chain combines TRBV20-1 with TRBJ2-4; TRBD1 or TRBD2 may be the D gene (6 bases each). From germline, CDR1 is DFQATT and CDR2 SNEGSKA (reference sequence). V lost 6 bases and J 11 bases, leaving 14 bases between the germline ends. The CDR3 has 11 residues. This CDR3 reads CSAQGGPLQYF. In DNA, the CDR3 is TGCAGTGCACAGGGAGGACCACTTCAGTACTTC.

The V call is TRBV28, the J call TRBJ2-3; D remains ambiguous. Germline V gene lookup returns CDR1 MDHEN and CDR2 SYDVKM. V lost 6 bases, J lost 2 bases, and 9 bases lay in between. The CDR3 is 13 residues long. CDR3 DNA sequence: TGTGCCAGCAGGGCCATTGACACAGATACGCAGTATTTT. Residues: CASRAIDTDTQYF.

The rearrangement uses TRBV13 and TRBJ2-5; 8 nucleotides agree with TRBD2. Per germline, CDR1 PRHDT and CDR2 FYEKMQ (reference sequence). J lost 5 bases, V lost 5 bases, and 7 bases had no gene match. CDR3 length equals 14 residues. The CDR3, as DNA: TGTGCCAGCAGCCCAAGACCGGGAGGGGAGACCCAGTACTTC. Encoded protein: CASSPRPGGETQYF.

The V call is TRBV9, the J call TRBJ1-4; maybe TRBD1 (5 bases). Between the trimmed V and J ends, which lost 2 bases and 0 bases, there was a span of 17 bases. Germline loops: CDR1 SGDLS, CDR2 YYNGEE. This CDR3 is built from 18 residues. The DNA for the CDR3 is TGTGCCAGCAGCGTCGGAGACAGCCGACTTACAACTAATGAAAAACTGTTTTTT. It translates to CASSVGDSRLTTNEKLFF.

This rearrangement joins TRBV5-1 to TRBJ2-1, with 12 bases lining up with TRBD2. This CDR3 contains 16 residues. Germline lookup yields CDR1 SGHRS and CDR2 YFSETQ. Trimming removed 4 bases from V and 9 bases from J; junction bases left unmatched: 11. The CDR3: CASSPRLAGEVGEQFF. In nucleotides, the CDR3 is TGCGCCAGCAGCCCAAGACTAGCGGGGGAGGTTGGTGAGCAGTTCTTC.

This clone appeared a single time. This rearrangement joins TRBV28 to TRBJ2-5, with 12 bases identical to TRBD2. V shed 5 bases, J shed 3 bases, and the junction held 7 bases outside the gene matches. The CDR3 sequence is 16 residues long. Germline V gene lookup returns CDR1 MDHEN and CDR2 SYDVKM. The CDR3: CASSLSLAGGKETQYF. Here the CDR3 DNA reads TGTGCCAGCAGTCTGTCACTAGCGGGGGGAAAAGAGACCCAGTACTTC.

The rearrangement joins TRBV2 to TRBJ1-4; no firm D call. The CDR3 covers 12 residues. Germline V gene lookup returns CDR1 SNHLY and CDR2 FYNNEI. Trimming removed 4 bases at V and 8 bases at J, with 8 bases between. As DNA, the CDR3 is TGTGCCAGCAGTGGAGATGTCGAAAAACTGTTTTTT. The encoded protein is CASSGDVEKLFF. The full variable domain, in which reference TRBV2 and TRBJ1-4 provide the parts outside the CDR3, is EPEVTQTPSHQVTQMGQEVILRCVPISNHLYFYWYRQILGQKVEFLVSFYNNEISEKSEIFDDQFSVERPDGSNFTLKIRSTKLEDSAMYFCASSGDVEKLFFGSGTQLSVL.

The J gene is TRBJ1-1, the V gene TRBV25-1, with TRBD1 matching 12 bases. The V gene end was trimmed by 3 bases and the J gene end by 4 bases; junction bases not matched to a gene: 9. Germline V gene sequence: CDR1 MGHDK, CDR2 SYGVNS. The CDR3 contains 17 residues. The CDR3 loop reads CASSDWDRGQAGTEAFF. The DNA for the CDR3 is TGTGCCAGCAGTGATTGGGACAGGGGGCAGGCAGGCACTGAAGCTTTCTTT.

Only one count was recorded for this clone. V gene TRBV19 combines with J gene TRBJ1-6; D is uncertain. Germline assignment: CDR1 LNHDA and CDR2 SQIVND (reference sequence). V gave up 3 bases and J gave up 0 bases, with 6 bases separating them. There are 15 residues in the CDR3. The chain's CDR3 is CASSIADSYNSPLHF. CDR3 DNA sequence: TGTGCCAGTAGTATTGCAGACTCCTATAATTCACCCCTCCACTTT.

This clone showed up just once. The CDR3 here is CASSPPGWTYGYTF. CDR3 bases: TGTGCCAGCAGCCCCCCAGGCTGGACCTATGGCTACACCTTC. This rearrangement joins TRBV9 to TRBJ1-2; D is unresolved. The CDR3 is 14 amino acids. CDR1 is SGDLS and CDR2 is YYNGEE in the germline V gene. Trimming took off 4 bases at V and 4 bases at J, with 14 bases between the two ends.

The rearrangement links TRBV30 to TRBJ1-6; 7 bases fit TRBD1. Germline-derived CDR1 and CDR2 are GTSNPN and SVGIG (reference sequence). The CDR3 is 16 residues long. V lost 1 base to trimming and J lost 8 bases; unmatched junction nucleotides: 11. The CDR3 spells CAWSGRGRQGDSPLHF. The CDR3 DNA follows: TGTGCCTGGAGTGGAAGGGGGAGACAGGGCGATTCACCCCTCCACTTT.

V is TRBV5-1 and J is TRBJ1-1, with TRBD1 as a possible D gene (6 bases). Between the trimmed V and J ends, which lost 0 bases and 0 bases, there was a span of 12 bases. This CDR3 contains 16 residues. Germline V gives CDR1 SGHRS, CDR2 YFSETQ. The CDR3 loop is CASSLGRGNMNTEAFF. CDR3 DNA: TGCGCCAGCAGCTTGGGGAGGGGGAACATGAACACTGAAGCTTTCTTT.

The genes are TRBV11-2 and TRBJ2-1, with 8 bases lining up with TRBD2. There are 15 residues in the CDR3. The junction had 9 bases not matched to a gene; V was cut back by 4 bases and J by 7 bases. The germline V gene encodes CDR1 SGHAT and CDR2 FQNNGV. CDR3 nucleotide sequence: TGTGCCAGCAGCTACGCCGGGACTAGAATGAATGAGCAGTTCTTC. It is translated as CASSYAGTRMNEQFF.